This T cell receptor (beta chain) was sequenced during a study of blood T cell repertoires in COVID-19. This clone was found many times. Trimming at V came to 3 bases and at J to 7 bases, leaving 7 bases not matched to a gene. Germline assignment: CDR1 SGDLS and CDR2 YYNGEE. The CDR3 extends over 14 amino acids. The method was immunoSEQ multiplex PCR; TCRdb's version includes in-frame clones alone and lacks a portion of them. The table includes approximately 220,000 clones, over 80% detected once. The chain links TRBV9 to TRBJ2-1; 7 positions agree with TRBD1. Sequencing was carried out using peripheral blood. This sequence was found in a man in his forties or fifties with acute or convalescent COVID-19. The CDR3 nucleotides read TGTGCCAGCAGCGAACAGGGGTATAGGAATGAGCAGTTCTTC. It yields the protein CASSEQGYRNEQFF.